A selection of T cell receptor beta chains follows, all from one sample in a study of blood T cell repertoires in COVID-19. TCRdb's table, derived via immunoSEQ multiplex PCR, lists solely in-frame clones and lacks some. The sample has about 230,000 clones, approximately 84% seen once. What was sequenced was peripheral blood. The receptor source for this set is an elderly woman with acute or convalescent COVID-19. The conserved cysteine and the conserved F or W are not part of the CDR3 here. The order of the fields is V gene, CDR3 length, CDR3 protein.

TRBV5-1 | 12 | ASSLAGNLYEQY
TRBV4-1 | 13 | ASSLDREAGNTIY
TRBV5-4 | 14 | ASSPDLAGGTGELF
TRBV4-2 | 14 | ASSQGRGLLGSPLH
TRBV10-3 | 14 | ASSWGQNSGANVLT
TRBV5-1 | 12 | ASSTPGTGVEQY
TRBV24-1 | 8 | ATYIYGYT
TRBV15 | 15 | ATSRVPARGKTGELF
TRBV28 | 13 | ASSLGGQDTGELF
TRBV6-4 | 14 | ASSGTGGERNQPQH
TRBV2 | 10 | ASGLEHYEQY
TRBV28 | 10 | ASSTGSSGYT
TRBV10-2 | 12 | ASSEVTRGETQY
TRBV9 | 12 | ASSPTGGGEKLF
TRBV24-1 | 11 | AKCGLDGNTIY
TRBV14 | 11 | ASSQGLNNEQF
TRBV28 | 13 | ASSLGGEPYNEQF
TRBV12-5 | 16 | ASGLVREKRVVNQPQH
TRBV3-1/TRBV3-2 | 16 | ASSQPRQRNKVGNTIY
TRBV30 | 9 | AWTTYNEQF
TRBV19 | 14 | ASSGTVEELFYGYT
TRBV9 | 15 | ASSPRDDPRGTDTQY
TRBV10-3 | 11 | AITPEGQETQY
TRBV19 | 12 | ASKDLASEREQF
TRBV19 | 10 | ASSTPIGGEY
TRBV20-1 | 9 | SARQSDGYT
TRBV27 | 14 | ASSLSGAYSTDTQY
TRBV18 | 14 | ASSPPRTSRVDEQF
TRBV19 | 15 | ASSIGLAGAPRETQY
TRBV9 | 11 | ASSVGQYEKLF
TRBV28 | 15 | ASSLIGGQGSNQPQH
TRBV9 | 12 | ASSPRDNYNEQF
TRBV5-1 | 11 | ASSRGAGETQY
TRBV3-1/TRBV3-2 | 13 | ASKTGQGRRNEQF
TRBV2 | 12 | ASSIQDRAPGYT
TRBV27 | 15 | ASSLARQGAGSYEQY
TRBV3-1/TRBV3-2 | 13 | ASSQQGLIQETQY
TRBV7-2 | 14 | ASSLDRAFEGYGYT
TRBV27 | 12 | ASSLSTQVGTQY
TRBV12-5 | 14 | ASGPSGTGGYNEQF
TRBV19 | 12 | ASSPPGQDEKLF
TRBV5-8 | 15 | ASSLTGGASGANVLT
TRBV29-1 | 13 | SVDLGQEQAYGYT
TRBV12-3/TRBV12-4 | 11 | ASRGQGNSPLH
TRBV10-3 | 10 | AISANRAEQY
TRBV19 | 10 | ASNKPNQPQH
TRBV25-1 | 13 | ASSESRGYGNTIY
TRBV7-2 | 13 | ASSFGGGPSYEQY
TRBV18 | 14 | ASSPPNGGFQETQY
TRBV19 | 14 | ASSIWPNRQGTLGT
TRBV16 | 16 | ASSQSAASGTPRDTQY
TRBV28 | 11 | ASNRQGDQPQH
TRBV29-1 | 12 | SVRRSLANYGYT
TRBV9 | 12 | ASSAPGGGNTIY
TRBV20-1 | 17 | SASKPGTSGVLDTGELF